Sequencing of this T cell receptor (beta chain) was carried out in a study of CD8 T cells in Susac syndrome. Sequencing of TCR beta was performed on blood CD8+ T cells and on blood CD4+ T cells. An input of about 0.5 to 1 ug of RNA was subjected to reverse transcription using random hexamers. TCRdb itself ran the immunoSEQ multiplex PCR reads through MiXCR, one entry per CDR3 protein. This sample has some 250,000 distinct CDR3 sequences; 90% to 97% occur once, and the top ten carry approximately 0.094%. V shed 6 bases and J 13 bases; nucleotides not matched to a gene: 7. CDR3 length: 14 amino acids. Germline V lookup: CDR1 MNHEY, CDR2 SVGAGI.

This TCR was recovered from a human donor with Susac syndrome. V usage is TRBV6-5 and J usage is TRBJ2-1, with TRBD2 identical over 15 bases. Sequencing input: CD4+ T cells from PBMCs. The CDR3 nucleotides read TGTGCCAGCAGGGGACTAGCGGGAGGAGTGGGACAGTTCTTC. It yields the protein CASRGLAGGVGQFF.